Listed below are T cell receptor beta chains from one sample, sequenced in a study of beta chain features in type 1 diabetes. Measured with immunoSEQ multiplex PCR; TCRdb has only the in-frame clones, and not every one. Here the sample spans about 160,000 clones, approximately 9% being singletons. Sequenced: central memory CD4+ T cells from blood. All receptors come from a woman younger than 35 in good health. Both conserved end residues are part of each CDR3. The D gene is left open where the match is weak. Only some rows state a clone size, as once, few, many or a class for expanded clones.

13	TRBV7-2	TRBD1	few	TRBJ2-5	TGTGCCAGCAGCTCAGGACAGGGTAGGGACCAGTACTTC	CASSSGQGRDQYF
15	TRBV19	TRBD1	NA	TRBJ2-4	TGTGCCAGTGCAAAGGACAGGGATGGTAAAAACATTCAGTACTTC	CASAKDRDGKNIQYF
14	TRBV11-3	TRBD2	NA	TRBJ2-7	TGTGCCAGCAGCTCTAGCGGATCCACCCGCGAGCAGTACTTC	CASSSSGSTREQYF
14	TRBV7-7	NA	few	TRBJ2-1	TGTGCTAGCAGCTTACCCTACAGGTACAATGAGCAGTTCTTC	CASSLPYRYNEQFF
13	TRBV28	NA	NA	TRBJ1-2	TGTGCCAGCAGTTTAAGCGCATATGATGGCTACACCTTC	CASSLSAYDGYTF
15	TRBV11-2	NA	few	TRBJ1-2	TGTGCCAGCAGCTCTGCGGCGGGCGCGAACTATGGCTACACCTTC	CASSSAAGANYGYTF
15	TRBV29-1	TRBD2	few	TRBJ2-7	TGCAGCGTTGGGCTAGCGGGAGAGCCGGCTAACGAGCAGTACTTC	CSVGLAGEPANEQYF
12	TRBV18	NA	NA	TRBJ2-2	TGTGCCAGCTCAACTAACACCGGGGAGCTGTTTTTT	CASSTNTGELFF
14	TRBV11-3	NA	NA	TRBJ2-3	TGTGCCAGCAGCAGCGGCTTCGACACAGATACGCAGTATTTT	CASSSGFDTDTQYF
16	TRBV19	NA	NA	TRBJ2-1	TGTGCCAGTAAGGGGGCGGACGGGGGCGACTACAATGAGCAGTTCTTC	CASKGADGGDYNEQFF
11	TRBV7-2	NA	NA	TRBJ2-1	TGTGCCAGCAGCTTAGCGAAGCTCCGAATCTTC	CASSLAKLRIF
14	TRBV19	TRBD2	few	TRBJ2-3	TGTGCCAGTAGTCCGGGACTACGCACAGATACGCAGTATTTT	CASSPGLRTDTQYF
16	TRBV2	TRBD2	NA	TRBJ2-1	TGTGCCAGCAGTGCCGTAGCGGGAGGCGGGAGGGGTGAGCAGTTCTTC	CASSAVAGGGRGEQFF
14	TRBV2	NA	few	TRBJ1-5	TGTGCCAGCAGTGGAGGAAACGGCAATCAGCCCCAGCATTTT	CASSGGNGNQPQHF
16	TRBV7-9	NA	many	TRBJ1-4	TGTGCCAGCAGCTTAGGTTTCAGGGGCACTAATGAAAAACTGTTTTTT	CASSLGFRGTNEKLFF
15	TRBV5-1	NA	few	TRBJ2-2	TGCGCCAGCAGCTCGGGACAAACATTGAGCGGGGAGCTGTTTTTT	CASSSGQTLSGELFF
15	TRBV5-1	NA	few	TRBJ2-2	TGCGCCAGCAGCTTGAACATCAGGAACACCGGGGAGCTGTTTTTT	CASSLNIRNTGELFF
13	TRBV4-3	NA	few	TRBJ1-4	TGCGCCAGCAGCCAAGATTTAGTTCAAAAACTGTTTTTT	CASSQDLVQKLFF
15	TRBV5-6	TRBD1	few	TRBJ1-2	TGTGCCAGCAGCATACCGGGACAGGGGATGGATGGCTACACCTTC	CASSIPGQGMDGYTF
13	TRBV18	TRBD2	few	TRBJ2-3	TGTGCCAGCTCGGGCCTAGCGGGAGATACGCAGTATTTT	CASSGLAGDTQYF
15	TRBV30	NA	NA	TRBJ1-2	TGTGCCTGGACCCAACCCGGTACAGGGTCCTATGGCTACACCTTC	CAWTQPGTGSYGYTF
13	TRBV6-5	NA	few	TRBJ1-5	TGTGCCAGCAAGGGGTTTGGCAATCAGCCCCAGCATTTT	CASKGFGNQPQHF
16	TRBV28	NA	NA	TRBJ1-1	TGTGCCAGCAGTTTACCGGCCCAGGGCATGAACACTGAAGCTTTCTTT	CASSLPAQGMNTEAFF
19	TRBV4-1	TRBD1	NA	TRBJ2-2	TGCGCCAGCAGCCCGCGAAACAGGGGGCGGTCGAGGAACACCGGGGAGCTGTTTTTT	CASSPRNRGRSRNTGELFF
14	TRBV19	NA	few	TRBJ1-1	TGTGCCAGTATTGCCGACAACTTGAACACTGAAGCTTTCTTT	CASIADNLNTEAFF
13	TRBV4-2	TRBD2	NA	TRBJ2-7	TGTGCCAGCAGCCAAGCTAGCGGGGGGGAGCAGTACTTC	CASSQASGGEQYF
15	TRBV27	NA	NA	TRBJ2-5	TGTGCCAGCAGCGGACGGTGGGGCGGCCAAGAGACCCAGTACTTC	CASSGRWGGQETQYF
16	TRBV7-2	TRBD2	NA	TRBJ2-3	TGTGCCAGCACCCCGATCCGGGGCGGGGGAATGGATACGCAGTATTTT	CASTPIRGGGMDTQYF
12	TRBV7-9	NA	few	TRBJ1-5	TGTGCCAGCAGAAGAGAGAATCAGCCCCAGCATTTT	CASRRENQPQHF
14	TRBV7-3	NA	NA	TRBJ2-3	TGTGCCAGCAGCTTAGGCCCTCCTGTGTTGACGCAGTATTTT	CASSLGPPVLTQYF
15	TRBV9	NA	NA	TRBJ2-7	TGTGCCAGCAGCGTAGAAGTGGCAGGGGTCTACGAGCAGTACTTC	CASSVEVAGVYEQYF
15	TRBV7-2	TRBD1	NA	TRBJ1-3	TGTGCCAGCAGCGCTCAGGGGGCGCTAGGAAACACCATATATTTT	CASSAQGALGNTIYF
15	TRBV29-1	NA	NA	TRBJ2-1	TGCAGCGCCCAACCTACTACTAACTCCTACAATGAGCAGTTCTTC	CSAQPTTNSYNEQFF
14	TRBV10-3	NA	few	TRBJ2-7	TGTGCCATCAGTGGCGGAGGGTCCAGCTACGAGCAGTACTTC	CAISGGGSSYEQYF
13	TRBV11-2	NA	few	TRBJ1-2	TGTGCCAGCAGCCCAGACAGCGCCGGTGGCTACACCTTC	CASSPDSAGGYTF
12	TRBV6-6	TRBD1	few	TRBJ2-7	TGTGCCAGCAGTGGACAGGGGGACGAGCAGTACTTC	CASSGQGDEQYF
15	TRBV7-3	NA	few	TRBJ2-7	TGTGCCAGCAGCTTAGCCCGGGACACCACCTACGAGCAGTACTTC	CASSLARDTTYEQYF
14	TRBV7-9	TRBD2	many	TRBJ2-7	TGTGCCAGCACCATTGGGGGAGGGTCCTACGAGCAGTACTTC	CASTIGGGSYEQYF
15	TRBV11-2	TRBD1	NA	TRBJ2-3	TGTGCCAGCAGCACAGGGGCGCAGGGCACAGATACGCAGTATTTT	CASSTGAQGTDTQYF
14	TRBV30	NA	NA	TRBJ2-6	TGTGCCATGGGACTTCTCAAGGGGGCCAACGTCCTGACTTTC	CAMGLLKGANVLTF
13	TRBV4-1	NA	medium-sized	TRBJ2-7	TGCGCCAGCAGCGCCCGGACTACCTACGAGCAGTACTTC	CASSARTTYEQYF
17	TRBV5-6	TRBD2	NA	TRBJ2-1	TGTGCCAGCAGCTGGATAGCGGGAGGTCGAACCTACAATGAGCAGTTCTTC	CASSWIAGGRTYNEQFF
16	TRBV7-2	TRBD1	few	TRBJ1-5	TGTGCCAGCAGCTTAGTCTGGTTACAGGGGGTCACGCCCCAGCATTTT	CASSLVWLQGVTPQHF
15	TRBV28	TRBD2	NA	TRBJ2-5	TGTGCCAGCAGTCGGACTAGCGGAGGGCAAGAGACCCAGTACTTC	CASSRTSGGQETQYF
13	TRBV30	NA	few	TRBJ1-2	TGTGCCTGGAGTGTAGCCGCTCACTATGGCTACACCTTC	CAWSVAAHYGYTF
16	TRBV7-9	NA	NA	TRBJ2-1	TGTGCCAGCAGCCCCGGGGGTGGGAGCTCCTACAATGAGCAGTTCTTC	CASSPGGGSSYNEQFF
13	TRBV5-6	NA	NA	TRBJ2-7	TGTGCCAGCAGCAGTGAGCGCGGCTACGAGCAGTACTTC	CASSSERGYEQYF
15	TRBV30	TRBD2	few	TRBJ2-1	TGTGCCTGGACTAGCGGCAGCGGGAGGGTCAATGAGCAGTTCTTC	CAWTSGSGRVNEQFF
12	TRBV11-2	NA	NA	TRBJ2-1	TGTGCCAGCAGCGCTAGGGAGAATGAGCAGTTCTTC	CASSARENEQFF
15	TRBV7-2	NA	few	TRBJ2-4	TGTGCCAGCAGCTTCGCTGTGGGGGGACGAAACATTCAGTACTTC	CASSFAVGGRNIQYF
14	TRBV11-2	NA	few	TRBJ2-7	TGTGCCAGCAGCTCGGGACTGGATTCCTACGAGCAGTACTTC	CASSSGLDSYEQYF
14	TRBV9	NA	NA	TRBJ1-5	TGTGCCAGCAGCTATACGGCTGAAGGGGGACCCCAGCATTTT	CASSYTAEGGPQHF
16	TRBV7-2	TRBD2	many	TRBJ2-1	TGTGCCAGCAGCTTAGGTTGGGCTAGCGGGAGCTATGAGCAGTTCTTC	CASSLGWASGSYEQFF